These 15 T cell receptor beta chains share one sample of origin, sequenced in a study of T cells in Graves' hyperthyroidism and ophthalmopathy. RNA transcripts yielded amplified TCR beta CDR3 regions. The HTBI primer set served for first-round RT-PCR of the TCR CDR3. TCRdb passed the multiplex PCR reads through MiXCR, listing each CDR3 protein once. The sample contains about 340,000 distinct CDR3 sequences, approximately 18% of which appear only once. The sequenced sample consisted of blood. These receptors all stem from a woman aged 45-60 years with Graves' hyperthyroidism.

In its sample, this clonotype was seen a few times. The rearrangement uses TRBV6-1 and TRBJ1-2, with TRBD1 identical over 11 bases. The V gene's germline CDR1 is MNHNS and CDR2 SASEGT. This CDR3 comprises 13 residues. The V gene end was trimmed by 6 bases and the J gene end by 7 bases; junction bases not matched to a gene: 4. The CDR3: CASSSGTGGGYTF. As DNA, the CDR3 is TGTGCCAGCAGCTCCGGGACAGGGGGTGGCTACACCTTC.

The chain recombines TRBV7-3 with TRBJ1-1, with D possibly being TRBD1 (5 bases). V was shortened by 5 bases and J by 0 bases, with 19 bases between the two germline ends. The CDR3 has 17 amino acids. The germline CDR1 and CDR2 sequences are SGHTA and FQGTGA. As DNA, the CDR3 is TGTGCCAGCAGCACAGGATATTTGACGGTCATGAACACTGAAGCTTTCTTT. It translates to CASSTGYLTVMNTEAFF. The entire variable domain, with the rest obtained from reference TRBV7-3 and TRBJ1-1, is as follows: GAGVSQTPSNKVTEKGKYVELRCDPISGHTALYWYRQSLGQGPEFLIYFQGTGAADDSGLPNDRFFAVRPEGSVSTLKIQRTERGDSAVYLCASSTGYLTVMNTEAFFGQGTRLTVV.

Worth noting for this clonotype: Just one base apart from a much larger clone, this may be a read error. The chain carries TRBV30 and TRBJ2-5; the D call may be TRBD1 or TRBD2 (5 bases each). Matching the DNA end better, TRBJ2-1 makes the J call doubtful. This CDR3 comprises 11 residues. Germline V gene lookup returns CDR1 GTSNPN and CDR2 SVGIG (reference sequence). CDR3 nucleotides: TGTGCCTGGGAGGGGTTCGAGACCCAGTTCTTC. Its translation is CAWEGFETQFF.

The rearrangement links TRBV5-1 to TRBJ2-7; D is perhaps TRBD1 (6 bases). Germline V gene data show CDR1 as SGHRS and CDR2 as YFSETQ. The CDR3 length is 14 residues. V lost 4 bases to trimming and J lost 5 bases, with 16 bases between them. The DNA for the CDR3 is TGCGCCAGCAGCCTCCACAGGGTAGGCGACGAGCAGTACTTC. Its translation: CASSLHRVGDEQYF.

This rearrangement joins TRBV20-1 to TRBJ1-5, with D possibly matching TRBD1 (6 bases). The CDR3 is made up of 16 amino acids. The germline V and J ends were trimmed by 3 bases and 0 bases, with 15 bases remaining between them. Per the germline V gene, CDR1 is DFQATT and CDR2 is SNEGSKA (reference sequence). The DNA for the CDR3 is TGCAGTGCTAGTTCTTTCGGGACAAATAGCAATCAGCCCCAGCATTTT. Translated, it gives CSASSFGTNSNQPQHF.

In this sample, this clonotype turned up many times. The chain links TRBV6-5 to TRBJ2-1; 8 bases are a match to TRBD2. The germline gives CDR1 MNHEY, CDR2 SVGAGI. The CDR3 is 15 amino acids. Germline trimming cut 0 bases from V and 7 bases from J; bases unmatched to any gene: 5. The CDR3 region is CASSYSVAGMNEQFF. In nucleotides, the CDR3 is TGTGCCAGCAGTTACTCGGTAGCGGGAATGAATGAGCAGTTCTTC.

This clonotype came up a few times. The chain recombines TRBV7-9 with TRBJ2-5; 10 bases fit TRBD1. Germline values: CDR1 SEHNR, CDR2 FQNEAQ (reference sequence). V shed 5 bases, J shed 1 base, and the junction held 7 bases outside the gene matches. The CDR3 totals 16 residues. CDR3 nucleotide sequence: TGTGCCAGCAGCACGGGACAGGGGACGATCCAAGAGACCCAGTACTTC. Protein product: CASSTGQGTIQETQYF.

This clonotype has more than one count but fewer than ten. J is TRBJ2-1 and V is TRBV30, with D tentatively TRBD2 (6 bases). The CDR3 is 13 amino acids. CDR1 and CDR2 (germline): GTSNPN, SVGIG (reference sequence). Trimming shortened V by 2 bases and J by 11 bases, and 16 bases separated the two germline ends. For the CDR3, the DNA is TGTGCCTGGAGTTCTAATTTGGGGGGTCAGCAGTTCTTC. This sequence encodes CAWSSNLGGQQFF.

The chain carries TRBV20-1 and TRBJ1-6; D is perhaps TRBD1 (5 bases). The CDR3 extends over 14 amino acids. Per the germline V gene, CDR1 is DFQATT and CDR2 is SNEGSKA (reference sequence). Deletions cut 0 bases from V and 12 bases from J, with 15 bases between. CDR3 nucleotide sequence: TGCAGTGCTAGAGAGTCCGGGGCCGGAGGACCCCTCCACTTT. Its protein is CSARESGAGGPLHF.

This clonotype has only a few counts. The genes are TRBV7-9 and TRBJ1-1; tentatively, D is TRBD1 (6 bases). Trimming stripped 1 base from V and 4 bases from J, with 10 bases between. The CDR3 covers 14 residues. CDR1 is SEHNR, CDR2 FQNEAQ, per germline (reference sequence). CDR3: CASSLDQDSTEAFF. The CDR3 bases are TGTGCCAGCAGCTTAGATCAGGACAGCACTGAAGCTTTCTTT.

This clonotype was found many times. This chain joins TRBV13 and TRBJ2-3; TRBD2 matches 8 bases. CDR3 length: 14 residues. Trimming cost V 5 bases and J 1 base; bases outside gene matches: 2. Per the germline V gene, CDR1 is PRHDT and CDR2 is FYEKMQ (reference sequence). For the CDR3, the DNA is TGTGCCAGCAGCGCGGGAGGTGGCACAGATACGCAGTATTTT. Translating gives CASSAGGGTDTQYF. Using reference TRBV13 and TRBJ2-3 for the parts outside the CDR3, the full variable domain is AAGVIQSPRHLIKEKRETATLKCYPIPRHDTVYWYQQGPGQDPQFLISFYEKMQSDKGSIPDRFSAQQFSDYHSELNMSSLELGDSALYFCASSAGGGTDTQYFGPGTRLTVL.

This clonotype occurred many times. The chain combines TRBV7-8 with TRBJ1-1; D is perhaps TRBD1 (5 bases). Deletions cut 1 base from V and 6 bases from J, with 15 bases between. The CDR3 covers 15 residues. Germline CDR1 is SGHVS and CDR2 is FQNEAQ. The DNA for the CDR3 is TGTGCCAGCAGCTTAGGGGGATGGGGCTCATCTGAAGCTTTCTTT. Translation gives CASSLGGWGSSEAFF.

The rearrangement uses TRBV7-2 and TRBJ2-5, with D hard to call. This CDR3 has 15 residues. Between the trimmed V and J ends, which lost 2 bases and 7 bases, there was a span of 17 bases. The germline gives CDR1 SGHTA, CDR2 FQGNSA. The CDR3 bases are TGTGCCAGCAGCTTAAAAGGTTCGGCGTCACCGACCCAGTACTTC. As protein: CASSLKGSASPTQYF. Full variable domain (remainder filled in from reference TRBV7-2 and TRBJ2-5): GAGVSQSPSNKVTEKGKDVELRCDPISGHTALYWYRQSLGQGLEFLIYFQGNSAPDKSGLPSDRFSAERTGGSVSTLTIQRTQQEDSAVYLCASSLKGSASPTQYFGPGTRLLVL.

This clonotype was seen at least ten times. The CDR3: CASSLAPGTGGYQETQYF. The CDR3 DNA follows: TGCGCCAGCAGCTTGGCCCCCGGGACAGGGGGGTACCAAGAGACCCAGTACTTC. This sequence joins TRBV5-1 and TRBJ2-5, with 11 bases aligning to TRBD1. The V gene's germline CDR1 is SGHRS and CDR2 YFSETQ. This CDR3 comprises 18 residues. J lost 0 bases, V lost 0 bases, and 7 bases had no gene match. The entire variable domain, with the rest obtained from reference TRBV5-1 and TRBJ2-5, is as follows: KAGVTQTPRYLIKTRGQQVTLSCSPISGHRSVSWYQQTPGQGLQFLFEYFSETQRNKGNFPGRFSGRQFSNSRSEMNVSTLELGDSALYLCASSLAPGTGGYQETQYFGPGTRLLVL.

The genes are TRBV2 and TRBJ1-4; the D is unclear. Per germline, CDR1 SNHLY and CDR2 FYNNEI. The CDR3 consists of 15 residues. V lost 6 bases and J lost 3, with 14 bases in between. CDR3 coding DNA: TGTGCCAGCAGATCCAGGAATCGTTCTAATGAAAAACTGTTTTTT. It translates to CASRSRNRSNEKLFF.